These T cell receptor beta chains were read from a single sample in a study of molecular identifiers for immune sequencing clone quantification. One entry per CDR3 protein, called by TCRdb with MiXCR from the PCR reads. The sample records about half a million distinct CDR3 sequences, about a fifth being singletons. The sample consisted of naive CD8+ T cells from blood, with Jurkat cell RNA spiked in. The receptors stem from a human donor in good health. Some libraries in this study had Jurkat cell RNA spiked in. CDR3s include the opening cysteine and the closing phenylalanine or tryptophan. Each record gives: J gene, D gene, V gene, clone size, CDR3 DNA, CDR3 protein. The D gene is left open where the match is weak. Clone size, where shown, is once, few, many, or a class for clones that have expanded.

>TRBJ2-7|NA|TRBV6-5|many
TGTGCCAGCAGTTACCGGGGGAGCTACGAGCAGTACTTC
CASSYRGSYEQYF
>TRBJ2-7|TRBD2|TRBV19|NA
TGTGCCAGTAGCCTGAGCGGGACCCGAGTCTACGAGCAGTACTTC
CASSLSGTRVYEQYF
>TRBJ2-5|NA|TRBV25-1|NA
TGTGCCAGCAGTGTAGGTTCTGGGACCCAGTACTTC
CASSVGSGTQYF
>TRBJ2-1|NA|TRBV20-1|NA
TGCAGTGCTAAACCAGAAGGGGTCGTTGAGCAGTTCTTC
CSAKPEGVVEQFF
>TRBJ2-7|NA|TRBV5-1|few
TGCGCCAGCAGCGTGTATCCAGGGGCCTACGAGCAGTACTTC
CASSVYPGAYEQYF
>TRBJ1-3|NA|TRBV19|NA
TGTGCCAGTAGTATGTGGGGCTCTGGAAACACCATATATTTT
CASSMWGSGNTIYF
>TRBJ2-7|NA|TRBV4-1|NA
TGCGCCAGCAGCCAAGATTTCCCCGTTCGCTACGAGCAGTACTTC
CASSQDFPVRYEQYF
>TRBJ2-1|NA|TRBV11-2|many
TGTGCCAGCAGCCCGGGACAAGGCTCCTACAATGAGCAGTTCTTC
CASSPGQGSYNEQFF
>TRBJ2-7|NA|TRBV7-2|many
TGTGCCAGCAGCCTAGCGACGGTTCCGTACGAGCAGTACTTC
CASSLATVPYEQYF
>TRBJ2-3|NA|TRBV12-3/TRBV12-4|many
TGTGCCAGCAGTCGTTCCCTAGTTGCAGATACGCAGTATTTT
CASSRSLVADTQYF
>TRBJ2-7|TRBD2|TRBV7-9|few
TGTGCCAGCAGTGTGACTAGCGGGGGTCACTACGAGCAGTACTTC
CASSVTSGGHYEQYF
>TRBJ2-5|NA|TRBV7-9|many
TGTGCCAGCAGCTTTTTAAGTATAATCGAGACCCAGTACTTC
CASSFLSIIETQYF
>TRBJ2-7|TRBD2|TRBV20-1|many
TGCAGTGCTAGGGTGATAGCGGGAGACAATCTATTCCCCACCTACGAGCAGTACTTC
CSARVIAGDNLFPTYEQYF
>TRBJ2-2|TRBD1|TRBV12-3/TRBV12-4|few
TGTGCCAGCGGAACAGGGGCCGGGGAGCTGTTTTTT
CASGTGAGELFF
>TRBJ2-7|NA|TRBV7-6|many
TGTGCCAGCAGCTCGCGGACCACCCCCCAGCAGTACTTC
CASSSRTTPQQYF
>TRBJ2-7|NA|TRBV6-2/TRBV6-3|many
TGTGCCAGCAGTTACGGCTCGGGGGCCGTGGAGCAGTACTTC
CASSYGSGAVEQYF
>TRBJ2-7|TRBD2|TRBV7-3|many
TGTGCCAGCAGCCCCGGGGACTATGACGACGAGCAGTACTTC
CASSPGDYDDEQYF
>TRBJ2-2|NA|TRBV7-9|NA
TGTGCCAGCAGCTACCAGGTGACTACCCTGAACACCGGGGAGCTGTTTTTT
CASSYQVTTLNTGELFF
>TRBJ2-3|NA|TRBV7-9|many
TGTGCCAGCAGGAAGGACCCCACAGATACGCAGTATTTT
CASRKDPTDTQYF
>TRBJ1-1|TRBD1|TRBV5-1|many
TGCGCCAGCAGCTTGGGGGGACAGGGGGCTACTGAAGCTTTCTTT
CASSLGGQGATEAFF
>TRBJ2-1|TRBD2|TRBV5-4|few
TGTGCCAGCAACCGACTAGCGGACATGGGCAATGAGCAGTTCTTC
CASNRLADMGNEQFF